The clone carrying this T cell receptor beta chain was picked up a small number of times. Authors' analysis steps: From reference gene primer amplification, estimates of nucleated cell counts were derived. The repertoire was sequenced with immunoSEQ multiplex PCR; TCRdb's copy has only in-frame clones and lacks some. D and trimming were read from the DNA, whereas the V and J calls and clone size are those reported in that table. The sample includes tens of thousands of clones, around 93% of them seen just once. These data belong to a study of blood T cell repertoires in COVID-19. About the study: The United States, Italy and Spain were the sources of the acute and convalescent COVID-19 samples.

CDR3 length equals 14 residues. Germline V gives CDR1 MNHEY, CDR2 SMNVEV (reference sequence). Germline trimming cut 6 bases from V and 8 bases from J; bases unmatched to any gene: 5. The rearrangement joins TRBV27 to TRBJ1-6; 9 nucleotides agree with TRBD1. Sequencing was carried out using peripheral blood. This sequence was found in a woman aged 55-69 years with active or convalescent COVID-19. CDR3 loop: CASRADRGDSPLHF. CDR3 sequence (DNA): TGTGCCAGCAGGGCGGACAGGGGTGATTCACCCCTCCACTTT.